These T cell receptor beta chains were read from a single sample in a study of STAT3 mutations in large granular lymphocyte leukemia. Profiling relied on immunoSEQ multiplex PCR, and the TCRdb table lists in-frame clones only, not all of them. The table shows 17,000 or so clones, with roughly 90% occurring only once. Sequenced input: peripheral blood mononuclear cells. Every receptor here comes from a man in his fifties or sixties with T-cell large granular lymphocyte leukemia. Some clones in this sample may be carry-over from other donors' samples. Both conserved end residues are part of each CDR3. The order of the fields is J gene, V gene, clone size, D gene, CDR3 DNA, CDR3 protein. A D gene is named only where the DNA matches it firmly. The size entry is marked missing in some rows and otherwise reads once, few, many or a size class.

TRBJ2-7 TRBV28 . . TGTGCCAGCGGGATGGCCTACGAGCAGTACTTC CASGMAYEQYF
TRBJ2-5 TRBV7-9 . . TGTGCCAGCAGCTTATTAGCGGAGGGGGGAGAGACCCAGTACTTC CASSLLAEGGETQYF
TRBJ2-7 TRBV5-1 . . TGCGCCAGCAGCTCTTTGGAGGATGGCGGCTACGAGCAGTACTTC CASSSLEDGGYEQYF
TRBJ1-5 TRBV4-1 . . TGCGCCAGCAGCCCGATGGACATTTCCAATCAGCCCCAGCATTTT CASSPMDISNQPQHF
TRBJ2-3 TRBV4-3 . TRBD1 TGCGCCAGCAGCCACGAGCAGGGGGCACTCACAGATACGCAGTATTTT CASSHEQGALTDTQYF
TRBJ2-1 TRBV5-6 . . TGTGCCAGCAGCTACCCTAGCGTCGACTACAATGAGCAGTTCTTC CASSYPSVDYNEQFF
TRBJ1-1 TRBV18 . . TGTGCCAGCTCACCAGACAGCCTTGAAGCTTTCTTT CASSPDSLEAFF
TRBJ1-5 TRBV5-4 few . TGTGCCAGCAGCTTGGGGGGGCTAGGACAGCCCCAGCATTTT CASSLGGLGQPQHF
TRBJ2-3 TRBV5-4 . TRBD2 TGTGCCAGCAGCTTGAAAGCGGGAGGAGATACGCAGTATTTT CASSLKAGGDTQYF
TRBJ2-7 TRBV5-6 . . TGTGCCAGCAGCTTGGTCAGGCAGGGGGGATACGAGCAGTACTTC CASSLVRQGGYEQYF
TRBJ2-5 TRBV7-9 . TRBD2 TGTGCCAGCAGCGCCTACAGGGGACTAGCGGGAGAAGAGACCCAGTACTTC CASSAYRGLAGEETQYF
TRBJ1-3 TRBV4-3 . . TGCGCCAGCAGCCAAGATTACGGAAACACCATATATTTT CASSQDYGNTIYF
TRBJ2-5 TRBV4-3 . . TGCGCCAGCAGCCAAGCCCTTCAAGAGACCCAGTACTTC CASSQALQETQYF
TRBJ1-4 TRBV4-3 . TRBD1 TGCGCCAGCAGCCAAGATTCAGGGGGCCATGAAAAACTGTTTTTT CASSQDSGGHEKLFF
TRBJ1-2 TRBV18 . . TGTGCCAGCTCGTCCATGGCAGGAGCTAACTATGGCTACACCTTC CASSSMAGANYGYTF
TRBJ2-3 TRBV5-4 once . TGTGCCAGCAGCCGCCTTCCAAAACGACACGGAGATACGCAGTATTTT CASSRLPKRHGDTQYF
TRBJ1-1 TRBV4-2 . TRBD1 TGTGCCAGCAGTACCGCAGGGGGGAACACTGAAGCTTTCTTT CASSTAGGNTEAFF
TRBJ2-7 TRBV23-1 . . TGCGCCAGCAGTCAGGGGCGGGCCTACGAGCAGTACTTC CASSQGRAYEQYF
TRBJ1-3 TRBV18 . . TGTGCCAGCTCAAGTAAAGCGCCCCCTGGAAACACCATATATTTT CASSSKAPPGNTIYF
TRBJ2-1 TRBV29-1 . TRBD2 TGCAGCGCGCGGGAGGGCCGAAGGGATGAGCAGTTCTTC CSAREGRRDEQFF
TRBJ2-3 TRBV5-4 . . TGTGCCAGCAGCATTTATTCCAGGGGAGCCTCTAGCACAGATACGCAGTATTTT CASSIYSRGASSTDTQYF
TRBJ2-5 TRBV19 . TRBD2 TGTGCCAGTACCCCCTTTGGTGCGGGAGGAGGAGGGGAGACCCAGTACTTC CASTPFGAGGGGETQYF
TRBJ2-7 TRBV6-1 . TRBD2 TGTGCCAGCAGTTCGACTAGCGGGAGCTCCTACGAGCAGTACTTC CASSSTSGSSYEQYF
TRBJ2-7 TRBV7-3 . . TGTGCCAGCAGCCCGCACGACTCCTCCTACGAGCAGTACTTC CASSPHDSSYEQYF
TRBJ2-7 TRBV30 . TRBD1 TGTGCCTGGAGGACAGGGGTCGAGCAGTACTTC CAWRTGVEQYF
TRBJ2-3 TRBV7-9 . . TGTGCCAGCAGCTTAGGGCGCACAGATACGCAGTATTTT CASSLGRTDTQYF
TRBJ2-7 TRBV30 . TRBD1 TGTGCCGGGCGACAGGGAACCTACGAGCAGTACTTC CAGRQGTYEQYF
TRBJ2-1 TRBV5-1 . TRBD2 TGCGCCAGCAGCTTCCCGGGACTAGCGGCCCCAAGCTCCTACAATGAGCAGTTCTTC CASSFPGLAAPSSYNEQFF
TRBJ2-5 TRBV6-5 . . TGTGCCAGCAGCTTCGAGGGGGAGGAGACCCAGTACTTC CASSFEGEETQYF
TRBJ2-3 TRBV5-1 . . TGCGCCAGCAGCTTGGAAGACGGAGGGATAGATACGCAGTATTTT CASSLEDGGIDTQYF
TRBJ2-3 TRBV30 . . TGTGCCTGGAGTGTGGGAGTTGCAGATACGCAGTATTTT CAWSVGVADTQYF
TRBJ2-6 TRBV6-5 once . TGTGCCAGCAGACGGGGATCTGGGGCCAACGTCCTGACTTTC CASRRGSGANVLTF
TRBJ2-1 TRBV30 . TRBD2 TGTGCCTGGAGTCTTCGAACTAGCGGGAGTTTAGGAAGTGAGCAGTTCTTC CAWSLRTSGSLGSEQFF
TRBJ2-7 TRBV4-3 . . TGCGCCAGCAGCCAACAGAGCGGCTACGAGCAGTACTTC CASSQQSGYEQYF
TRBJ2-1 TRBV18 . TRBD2 TGTGCCAGCTCACCGACGTTAGCGGGACGGTTCTACAATGAGCAGTTCTTC CASSPTLAGRFYNEQFF
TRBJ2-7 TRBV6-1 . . TGTGCCAGCAGTACAGAGGCTGCATCCTACGAGCAGTACTTC CASSTEAASYEQYF